This T cell receptor beta chain was retrieved from a study of T cells expressing NK-cell markers (dated by TCRdb to 2019 to 2021). Study-level background: Under 10 donors provided sorted CD3+CD56+NKG2C+, CD3+CD56+NKG2C- and CD3+CD56-NKG2C+ T-cell subsets, whose TCR beta-chain repertoires were profiled. All eight donors whose samples were sequenced were randomly selected healthy volunteers, three of them men and five women. The libraries were sequenced on Illumina HiSeq 2000/2500, MiSeq or NextSeq, producing 2 x 150 bp reads. Seven of the eight sequenced donors were HCMV-seropositive and one was HCMV-seronegative. What the research found in general, with its limitations: In five to seven donors, the dominant CD3+CD56+NKG2C+ clonotypes were among the top 10 CD8+ clonotypes and accounted for roughly 1.0-7.5% of CD8+ T cells. Whether the expanded NKG2C-expressing T cell clones were specific for HCMV antigens was left unclear. Those dominant clonotypes were again the most abundant among CD3+CD56-NKG2C+ cells in a handful of donors, at roughly 25-65%.

A commercial ELISA kit detecting HCMV-specific IgG in serum was used to determine HCMV serostatus. Peripheral blood mononuclear cells were isolated from blood by Ficoll density gradient centrifugation. Comment on this clonotype: The antigen it binds to is not known.

From a lookup of the germline V gene, CDR1 and CDR2 are SGHAT and FQNNGV. From the cysteine through the phenylalanine, the CDR3 covers 15 amino acids. The protein alone is recorded here. Instrument used: Illumina HiSeq 2000. TCR beta cDNA libraries were prepared using 5'RACE template switching, which introduced a universal primer site and unique molecular identifiers. Synthesis of cDNA was primed from the TCR beta constant segment and was followed by two consecutive PCR amplification steps. The authors' pipeline ran thus. MIGEC was used to demultiplex reads and group the reads by UMI, and MiTCR was used to assemble and quantify clonotypes. To exclude erroneous sequences, only TCR cDNA sequences supported by at least two reads were retained. Downstream repertoire analysis used the tcR package, and clonotypes were matched across fractions by CDR3 nucleotide sequence plus V segment. Antigen specificity was annotated against VDJdb with VDJmatch, allowing one amino acid substitution in CDR3. TCRdb reprocessed the reads, reporting each CDR3 protein sequence once and no DNA. The authors' filters were not applied to this entry. This sample's table lists roughly 420,000 distinct CDR3 sequences. The ten biggest clones cover roughly 7.2% of the sample.

The receptor was isolated from a woman aged 18 to 75 in good health. The sequence is built from TRBV11-2 and TRBJ1-5. The sequenced sample was blood T cells: a sorted CD56 or NKG2C T cell subset, CD4+ or CD8+ T cells, or bulk PBMC T cells (not recorded which). The CDR3 here reads CASSLEGRPNQPQHF.